Each of the 11 T cell receptor beta chains below was sequenced from the same sample in a study of blood T cell repertoires in COVID-19 (dated by TCRdb to the early 2020s). Receptor libraries were prepared by the immunoSEQ multiplex PCR assay. TCRdb stores this immuneACCESS table with in-frame sequences only. Part of the clones is absent; in the studies checked, under half of the shortfall reflects unresolved V genes, and no reason is known for the rest. This sample has 250,000 to 300,000 clones in its table, and about 86% of those were observed once. The ten largest clones capture over 4% of the sample. The sequencing sample was made of PBMCs or T cells enriched from blood (not recorded which). Receptors were obtained from a young man with acute COVID-19.

This clone was counted once. This chain connects TRBV27 to TRBJ1-6; D gene unclear. Germline V gives CDR1 MNHEY, CDR2 SMNVEV (reference sequence). The CDR3 totals 13 residues. The V end lost 5 bases, the J end lost 9 bases, and 11 bases lay between the germline ends. The DNA of the CDR3 is TGTGCCAGCAGTGATGTACAGAGTTCACCCCTCCACTTT. It specifies CASSDVQSSPLHF.

This clone was counted once. This chain uses TRBV30 with TRBJ2-1; 10 bases are shared with TRBD2. CDR1 and CDR2 (germline): GTSNPN, SVGIG (reference sequence). The CDR3 runs to 16 residues. Trimming removed 3 bases from V and 4 bases from J; junction bases left unmatched: 9. In DNA, the CDR3 is TGTGCCTGGAGGGAGAGCGGGAGGGTTAATTACAATGAGCAGTTCTTC. Translation gives CAWRESGRVNYNEQFF.

The CDR3 DNA sequence: TGTGCCAGCAGCCCCCCGGGTAGAGAGACCCAGTACTTC. Residues: CASSPPGRETQYF. The V gene is TRBV7-8, the J gene TRBJ2-5; no clear D. The ends were cut back, 5 bases at V and 4 bases at J, with 11 bases in the middle. This CDR3 has 13 amino acids. Germline-derived CDR1 and CDR2 are SGHVS and FQNEAQ.

The gene calls are TRBV15 and TRBJ2-3; 8 nucleotides match TRBD2. Germline-derived CDR1 and CDR2 are LNHNV and YYDKDF (reference sequence). The CDR3 runs to 15 residues. J gave up 5 bases and V 5 bases, and 9 bases lay outside the gene matches. The CDR3 DNA follows: TGTGCCACCAGCCAAATAGCGGGAAATGGAGATACGCAGTATTTT. Protein: CATSQIAGNGDTQYF.

The V call is TRBV29-1, the J call TRBJ1-1; 8 bases are a match to TRBD1. The CDR3 loop spans 11 amino acids. The V gene's germline CDR1 is SQVTM and CDR2 ANQGSEA. Trimming removed 5 bases from V and 8 bases from J; junction bases left unmatched: 4. This CDR3 is CSVLTGAEAFF. The CDR3 DNA reads TGCAGCGTTTTGACAGGGGCGGAAGCTTTCTTT.

V usage is TRBV11-3 and J usage is TRBJ2-5, with 8 bases that match TRBD2. CDR1 is SGHNT, CDR2 YENEEA, per germline. The CDR3 length is 14 residues. J was trimmed by 2 bases and V by 5 bases; bases with no gene match: 4. CDR3 in amino acids: CASSTGGGQETQYF. The DNA of the CDR3 is TGTGCCAGCAGCACGGGGGGGGGTCAAGAGACCCAGTACTTC.

This chain uses TRBV11-3 with TRBJ1-1, with a tentative D call TRBD1 (5 bases). The CDR3 is 14 amino acids. The germline V gene encodes CDR1 SGHNT and CDR2 YENEEA. Trimming removed 4 bases from V and 1 base from J, with 10 bases in between. This chain's CDR3 is CASSWGGENTEAFF. For the CDR3, the DNA is TGTGCCAGCAGCTGGGGGGGAGAGAACACTGAAGCTTTCTTT.

The chain combines TRBV5-6 with TRBJ1-5, with D hard to call. The length of the CDR3 is 16 residues. CDR1 and CDR2 from the germline V gene are SGHDT and YYEEEE. V shed 0 bases and J shed 3 bases, with 13 bases lying between them. CDR3 protein: CASSLGRPFFNQPQHF. The CDR3, as DNA: TGTGCCAGCAGCTTGGGCAGGCCTTTCTTCAATCAGCCCCAGCATTTT.

This clone was counted between two and nine times. The V and J genes are TRBV4-1 and TRBJ1-1; the D is unclear. CDR1 MGHRA and CDR2 YSYEKL come from the germline V gene. The CDR3 spans 16 residues. V was cut by 1 base and J by 4 bases, with 16 bases left in between. The CDR3 region is CASSQGFFGGSTEAFF. The CDR3 DNA reads TGCGCCAGCAGCCAAGGGTTTTTTGGAGGGTCCACTGAAGCTTTCTTT.

The chain employs TRBV11-3 and TRBJ2-2, with 11 bases matching TRBD2. V lost 1 base and J lost 10; bases outside the gene matches: 5. The germline V gene encodes CDR1 SGHNT and CDR2 YENEEA. The CDR3 length is 15 residues. The CDR3: CASSLGLAGMVELFF. CDR3 coding DNA: TGTGCCAGCAGCTTAGGACTAGCGGGAATGGTGGAGCTGTTTTTT.

This sequence joins TRBV29-1 and TRBJ1-1; D perhaps matches TRBD1 (5 bases). V was clipped by 6 bases and J by 1 base, with 12 bases between them. The CDR3 sequence is 13 residues long. The germline CDR1 and CDR2 sequences are SQVTM and ANQGSEA. DNA for the CDR3: TGCAGCGTACAGGTTTTCGGGAACACTGAAGCTTTCTTT. Its translation is CSVQVFGNTEAFF.